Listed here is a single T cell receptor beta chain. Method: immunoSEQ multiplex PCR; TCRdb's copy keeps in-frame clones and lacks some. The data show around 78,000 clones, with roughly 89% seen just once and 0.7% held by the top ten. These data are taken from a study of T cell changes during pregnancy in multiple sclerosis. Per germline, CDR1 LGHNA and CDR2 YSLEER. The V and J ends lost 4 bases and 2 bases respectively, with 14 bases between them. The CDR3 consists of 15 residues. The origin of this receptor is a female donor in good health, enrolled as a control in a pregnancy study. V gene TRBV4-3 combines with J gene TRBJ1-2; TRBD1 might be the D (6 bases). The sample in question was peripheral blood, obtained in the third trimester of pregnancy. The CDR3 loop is CASSRGLWGNYGYTF. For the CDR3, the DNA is TGCGCCAGCAGCCGGGGGCTATGGGGGAACTATGGCTACACCTTC.